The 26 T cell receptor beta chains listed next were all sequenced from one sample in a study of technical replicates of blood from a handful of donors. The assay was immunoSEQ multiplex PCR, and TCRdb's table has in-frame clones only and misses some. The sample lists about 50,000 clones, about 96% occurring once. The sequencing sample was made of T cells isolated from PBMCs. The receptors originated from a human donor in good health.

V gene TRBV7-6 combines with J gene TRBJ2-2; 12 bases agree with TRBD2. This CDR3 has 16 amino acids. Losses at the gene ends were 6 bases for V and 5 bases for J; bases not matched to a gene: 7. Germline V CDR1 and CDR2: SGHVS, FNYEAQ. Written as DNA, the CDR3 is TGTGCCAGCAGTCTGAGACTAGCGGGAGAAACCGGGGAGCTGTTTTTT. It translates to CASSLRLAGETGELFF.

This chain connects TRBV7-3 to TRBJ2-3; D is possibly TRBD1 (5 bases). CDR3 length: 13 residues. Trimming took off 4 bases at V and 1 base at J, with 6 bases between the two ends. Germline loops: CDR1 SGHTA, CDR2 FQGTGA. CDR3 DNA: TGTGCCAGCAGCTCCAGGGGCACAGATACGCAGTATTTT. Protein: CASSSRGTDTQYF. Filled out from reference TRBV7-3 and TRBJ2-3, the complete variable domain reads GAGVSQTPSNKVTEKGKYVELRCDPISGHTALYWYRQSLGQGPEFLIYFQGTGAADDSGLPNDRFFAVRPEGSVSTLKIQRTERGDSAVYLCASSSRGTDTQYFGPGTRLTVL.

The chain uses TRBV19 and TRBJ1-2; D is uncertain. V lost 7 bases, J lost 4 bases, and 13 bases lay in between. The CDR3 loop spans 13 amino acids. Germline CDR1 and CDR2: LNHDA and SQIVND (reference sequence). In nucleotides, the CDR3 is TGTGCCAGTATGGAGAGTGGTGGCTATGGCTACACCTTC. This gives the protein CASMESGGYGYTF.

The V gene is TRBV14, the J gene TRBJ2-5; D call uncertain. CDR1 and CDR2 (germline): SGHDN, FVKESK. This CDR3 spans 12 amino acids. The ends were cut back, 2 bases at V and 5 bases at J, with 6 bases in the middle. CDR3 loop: CASSQFSETQYF. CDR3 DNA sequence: TGTGCCAGCAGCCAATTTTCGGAGACCCAGTACTTC.

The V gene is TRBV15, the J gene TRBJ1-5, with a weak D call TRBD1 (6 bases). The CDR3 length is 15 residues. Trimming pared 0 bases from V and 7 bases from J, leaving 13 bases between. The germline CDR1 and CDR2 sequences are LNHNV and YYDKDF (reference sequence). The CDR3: CATSRDRGGAQPQHF. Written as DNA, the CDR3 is TGTGCCACCAGCAGAGATCGAGGGGGAGCCCAGCCCCAGCATTTT.

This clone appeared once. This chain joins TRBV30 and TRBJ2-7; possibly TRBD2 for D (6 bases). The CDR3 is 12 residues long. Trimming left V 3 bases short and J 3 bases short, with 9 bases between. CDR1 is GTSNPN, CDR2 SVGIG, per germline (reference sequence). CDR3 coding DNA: TGTGCCTGGAGACTAGCTAACTACGAGCAGTACTTC. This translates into CAWRLANYEQYF.

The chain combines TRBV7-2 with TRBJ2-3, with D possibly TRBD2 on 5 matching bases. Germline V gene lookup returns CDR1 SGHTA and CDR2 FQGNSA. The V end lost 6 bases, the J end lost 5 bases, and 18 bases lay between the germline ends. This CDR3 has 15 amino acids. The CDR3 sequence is CASSSRGGGGDTQYF. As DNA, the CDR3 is TGTGCCAGCAGTTCCCGAGGAGGAGGAGGAGATACGCAGTATTTT. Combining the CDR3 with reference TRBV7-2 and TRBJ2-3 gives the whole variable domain GAGVSQSPSNKVTEKGKDVELRCDPISGHTALYWYRQSLGQGLEFLIYFQGNSAPDKSGLPSDRFSAERTGGSVSTLTIQRTQQEDSAVYLCASSSRGGGGDTQYFGPGTRLTVL.

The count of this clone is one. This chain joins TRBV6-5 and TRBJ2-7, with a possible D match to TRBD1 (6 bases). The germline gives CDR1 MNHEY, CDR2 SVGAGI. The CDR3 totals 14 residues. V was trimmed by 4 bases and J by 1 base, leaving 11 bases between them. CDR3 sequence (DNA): TGTGCCAGCAGTTCCCGGGACACATCCTACGAGCAGTACTTC. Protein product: CASSSRDTSYEQYF.

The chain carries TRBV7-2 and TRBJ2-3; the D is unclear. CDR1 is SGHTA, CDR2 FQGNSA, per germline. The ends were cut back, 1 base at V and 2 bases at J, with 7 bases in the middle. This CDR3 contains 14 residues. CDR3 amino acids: CASSLGLATDTQYF. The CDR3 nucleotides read TGTGCCAGCAGCTTAGGATTGGCCACAGATACGCAGTATTTT.

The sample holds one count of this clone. CDR3 DNA sequence: TGCGCCAGCAGCTTTTCAGGGCCTGACTCTGGAAACACCATATATTTT. Its translation: CASSFSGPDSGNTIYF. This rearrangement joins TRBV5-1 to TRBJ1-3, with a possible D match to TRBD1 (5 bases). The CDR3 runs to 16 residues. The ends were cut back, 2 bases at V and 0 bases at J, with 12 bases in the middle. Germline V gene lookup returns CDR1 SGHRS and CDR2 YFSETQ.

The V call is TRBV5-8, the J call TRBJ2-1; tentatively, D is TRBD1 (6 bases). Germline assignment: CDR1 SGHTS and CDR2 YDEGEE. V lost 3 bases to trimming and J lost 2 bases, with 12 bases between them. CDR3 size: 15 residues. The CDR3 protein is CASSSDRKAYNEQFF. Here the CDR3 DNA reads TGTGCCAGCAGCTCGGACAGAAAGGCCTACAATGAGCAGTTCTTC.

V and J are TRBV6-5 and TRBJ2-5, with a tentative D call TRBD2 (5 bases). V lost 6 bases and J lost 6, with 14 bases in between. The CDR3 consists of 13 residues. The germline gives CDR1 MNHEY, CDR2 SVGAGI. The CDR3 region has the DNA TGTGCCAGCAGGAGGGAAGGGAGACAGACCCAGTACTTC. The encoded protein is CASRREGRQTQYF.

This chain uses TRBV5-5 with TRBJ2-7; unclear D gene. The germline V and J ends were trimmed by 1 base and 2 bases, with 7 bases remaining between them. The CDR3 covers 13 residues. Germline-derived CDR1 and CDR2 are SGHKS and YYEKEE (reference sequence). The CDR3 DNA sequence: TGTGCCAGCAGCTTGCCAGGAACCTACGAGCAGTACTTC. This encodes CASSLPGTYEQYF.

This chain's CDR3 is CASSLRGTYNEQFF. As DNA, the CDR3 is TGCGCCAGCAGCCTCAGGGGAACATACAATGAGCAGTTCTTC. This rearrangement joins TRBV5-1 to TRBJ2-1; perhaps TRBD1 as D (6 bases). This CDR3 spans 14 amino acids. V was trimmed by 4 bases and J by 4 bases, leaving 12 bases between them. From germline, CDR1 is SGHRS and CDR2 YFSETQ.

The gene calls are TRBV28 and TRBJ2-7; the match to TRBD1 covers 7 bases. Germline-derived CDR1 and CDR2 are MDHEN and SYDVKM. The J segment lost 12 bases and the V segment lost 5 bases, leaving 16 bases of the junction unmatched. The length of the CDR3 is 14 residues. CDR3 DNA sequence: TGTGCCAGCAGTCCCGGGACAGCCCCAGTCTTTGTGTACTTC. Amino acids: CASSPGTAPVFVYF. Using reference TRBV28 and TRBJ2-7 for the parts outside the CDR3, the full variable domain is DVKVTQSSRYLVKRTGEKVFLECVQDMDHENMFWYRQDPGLGLRLIYFSYDVKMKEKGDIPEGYSVSREKKERFSLILESASTNQTSMYLCASSPGTAPVFVYFGPGTRLTVT.

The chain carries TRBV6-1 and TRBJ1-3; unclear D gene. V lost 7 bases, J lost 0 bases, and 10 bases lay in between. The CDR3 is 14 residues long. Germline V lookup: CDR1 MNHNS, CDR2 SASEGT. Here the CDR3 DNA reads TGTGCCAGCAAAGCGGTTAACTCTGGAAACACCATATATTTT. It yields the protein CASKAVNSGNTIYF.

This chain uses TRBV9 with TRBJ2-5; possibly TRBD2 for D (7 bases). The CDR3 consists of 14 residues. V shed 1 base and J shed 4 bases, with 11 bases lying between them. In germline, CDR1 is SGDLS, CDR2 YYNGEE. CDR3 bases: TGTGCCAGCAGCGTATGGGGAGGGGGAGAGACCCAGTACTTC. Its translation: CASSVWGGGETQYF.

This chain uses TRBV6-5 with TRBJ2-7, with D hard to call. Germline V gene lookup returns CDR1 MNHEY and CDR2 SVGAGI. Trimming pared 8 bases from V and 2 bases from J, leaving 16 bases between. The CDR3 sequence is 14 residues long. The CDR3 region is CASLARLQPYEQYF. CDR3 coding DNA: TGTGCCAGCTTGGCCCGTTTGCAACCCTACGAGCAGTACTTC.

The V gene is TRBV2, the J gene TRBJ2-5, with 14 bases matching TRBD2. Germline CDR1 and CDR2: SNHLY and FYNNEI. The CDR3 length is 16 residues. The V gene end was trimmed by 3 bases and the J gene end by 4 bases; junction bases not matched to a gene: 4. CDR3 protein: CASSDGLAGGRETQYF. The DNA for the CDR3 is TGTGCCAGCAGTGACGGACTAGCGGGAGGTCGAGAGACCCAGTACTTC.

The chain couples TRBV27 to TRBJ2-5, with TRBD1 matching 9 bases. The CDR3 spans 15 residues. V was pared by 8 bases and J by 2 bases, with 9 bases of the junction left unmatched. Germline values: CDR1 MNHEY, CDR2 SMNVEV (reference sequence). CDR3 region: CASRGQGSLQETQYF. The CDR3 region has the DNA TGTGCCAGCCGAGGACAGGGGAGCTTACAAGAGACCCAGTACTTC.

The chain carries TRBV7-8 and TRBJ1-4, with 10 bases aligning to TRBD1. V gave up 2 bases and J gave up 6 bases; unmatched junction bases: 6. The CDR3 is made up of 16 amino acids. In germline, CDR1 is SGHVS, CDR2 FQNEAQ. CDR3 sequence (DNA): TGTGCCAGCAGCTTATGGTCCGGGACAGGGGATGAAAAACTGTTTTTT. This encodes CASSLWSGTGDEKLFF.

CDR3 coding DNA: TGTGCCGTAAAAAACAGGGTGAGTGGAGTGCATGAGCAGTTCTTC. Amino acid sequence: CAVKNRVSGVHEQFF. V usage is TRBV19 and J usage is TRBJ2-1, with a possible D match to TRBD1 (6 bases). Germline CDR1 is LNHDA and CDR2 is SQIVND (reference sequence). Trimming stripped 11 bases from V and 8 bases from J, with 25 bases between. The CDR3 length is 15 residues.

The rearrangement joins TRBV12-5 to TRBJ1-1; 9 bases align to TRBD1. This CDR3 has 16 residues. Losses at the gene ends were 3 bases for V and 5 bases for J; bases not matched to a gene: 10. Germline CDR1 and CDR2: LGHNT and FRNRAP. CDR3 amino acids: CASGLGGDRGGTEAFF. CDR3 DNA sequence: TGTGCTAGTGGTTTAGGGGGAGACAGGGGGGGAACTGAAGCTTTCTTT.

The DNA for the CDR3 is TGTGCCAGCAGCCTCGGGTGGAACACTGAAGCTTTCTTT. The encoded protein is CASSLGWNTEAFF. The V gene is TRBV7-2, the J gene TRBJ1-1; D not resolved. The V gene's germline CDR1 is SGHTA and CDR2 FQGNSA. This CDR3 spans 13 amino acids. Trimming cost V 5 bases and J 1 base, with 8 bases left between them.

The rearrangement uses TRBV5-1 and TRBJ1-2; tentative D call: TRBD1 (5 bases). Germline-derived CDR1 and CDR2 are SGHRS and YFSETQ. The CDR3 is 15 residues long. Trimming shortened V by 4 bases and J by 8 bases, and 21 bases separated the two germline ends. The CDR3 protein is CASSPEGTGLAGYTF. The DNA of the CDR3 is TGCGCCAGCAGCCCGGAGGGGACCGGGCTTGCCGGCTACACCTTC. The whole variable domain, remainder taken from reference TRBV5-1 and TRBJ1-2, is KAGVTQTPRYLIKTRGQQVTLSCSPISGHRSVSWYQQTPGQGLQFLFEYFSETQRNKGNFPGRFSGRQFSNSRSEMNVSTLELGDSALYLCASSPEGTGLAGYTFGSGTRLTVV.

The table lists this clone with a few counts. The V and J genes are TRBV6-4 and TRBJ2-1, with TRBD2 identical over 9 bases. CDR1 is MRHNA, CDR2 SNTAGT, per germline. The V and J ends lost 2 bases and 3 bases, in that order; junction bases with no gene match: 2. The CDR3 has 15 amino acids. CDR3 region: CASSDNSGSYNEQFF. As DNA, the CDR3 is TGTGCCAGCAGTGACAATAGCGGGAGCTACAATGAGCAGTTCTTC.